This T cell receptor beta chain was documented in a study of patients and donors after allogeneic stem cell transplantation. TCRdb independently ran MiXCR on the RT-PCR reads; one entry per CDR3 protein. The data hold about 150,000 distinct CDR3 sequences, with 30% to 45% observed a single time. After removal of 6 bases from V and 5 bases from J, the junction contained 10 bases not matched to a gene. The CDR3 contains 14 residues. Germline CDR1 and CDR2: DFQATT and SNEGSKA (reference sequence). The sample taken for sequencing was blood, either unsorted or a sorted T cell fraction (not recorded which). This rearrangement joins TRBV20-1 to TRBJ2-7; TRBD1 matches 10 bases. The TCR was taken from a human donor who was either an allogeneic HSCT recipient or a stem cell or donor lymphocyte infusion donor (not recorded which). It is not recorded whose cells these are; they may come from a transplant donor. The CDR3 nucleotides are TGCAGTGCGCCGGACAGGGGGTGGTACGACGAGCAGTACTTC. It is translated as CSAPDRGWYDEQYF.